A single T cell receptor (beta chain) is shown here with its context. Some clones are missing from TCRdb's copy, which holds only in-frame ones; the method was immunoSEQ multiplex PCR. The top ten hold 2% to 2.5% of the sample, which has 200,000 to 250,000 clones, around 88% seen once. Per the germline V gene, CDR1 is MDHEN and CDR2 is SYDVKM. J lost 7 bases, V lost 5 bases, and 11 bases had no gene match. The CDR3 sequence is 16 residues long. The data originate from a study of blood T cell repertoires in COVID-19. The chain couples TRBV28 to TRBJ2-7; TRBD2 agrees at 13 bases. The sequenced material came from PBMCs or T cells enriched from blood (not recorded which). The source of this sequence is a woman between 50 and 59 years old who had recovered from COVID-19. The CDR3 sequence is CASSVYPGLAGMEQYF. The CDR3 DNA reads as TGTGCCAGCAGTGTATACCCGGGACTAGCGGGAATGGAGCAGTACTTC.